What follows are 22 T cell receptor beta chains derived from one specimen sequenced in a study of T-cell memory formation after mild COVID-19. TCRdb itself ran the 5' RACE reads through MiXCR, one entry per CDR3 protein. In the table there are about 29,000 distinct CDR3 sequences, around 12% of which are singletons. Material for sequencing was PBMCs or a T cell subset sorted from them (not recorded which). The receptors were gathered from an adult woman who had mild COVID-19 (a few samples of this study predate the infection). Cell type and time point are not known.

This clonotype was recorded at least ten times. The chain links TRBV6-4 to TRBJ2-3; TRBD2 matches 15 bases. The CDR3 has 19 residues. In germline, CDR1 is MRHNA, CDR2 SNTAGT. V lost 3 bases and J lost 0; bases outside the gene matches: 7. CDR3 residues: CASSDPGTSGGLSTDTQYF. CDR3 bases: TGTGCCAGCAGTGATCCCGGGACTAGCGGGGGGCTTAGCACAGATACGCAGTATTTT.

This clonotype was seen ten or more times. CDR3 nucleotides: TGTGCCAGCAGCTCGTGGACAGGGTACTCTGGAAACACCATATATTTT. Residues: CASSSWTGYSGNTIYF. V is TRBV7-8 and J is TRBJ1-3, with 8 bases lining up with TRBD1. The CDR3 is 16 residues long. V was clipped by 4 bases and J by 0 bases; unmatched bases: 5. Per germline, CDR1 SGHVS and CDR2 FQNEAQ.

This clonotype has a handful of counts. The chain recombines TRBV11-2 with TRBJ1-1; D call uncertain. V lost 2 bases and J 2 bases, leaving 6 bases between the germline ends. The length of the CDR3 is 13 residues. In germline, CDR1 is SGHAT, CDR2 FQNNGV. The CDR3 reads CASSLTLNTEAFF. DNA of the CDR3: TGTGCCAGCAGCTTAACCCTAAACACTGAAGCTTTCTTT.

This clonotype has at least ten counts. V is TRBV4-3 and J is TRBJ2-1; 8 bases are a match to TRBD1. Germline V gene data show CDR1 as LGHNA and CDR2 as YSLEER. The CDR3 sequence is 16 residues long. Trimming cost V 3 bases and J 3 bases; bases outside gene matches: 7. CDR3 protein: CASSQSGTGDYNEQFF. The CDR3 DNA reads TGCGCCAGCAGCCAGTCCGGGACAGGAGACTACAATGAGCAGTTCTTC.

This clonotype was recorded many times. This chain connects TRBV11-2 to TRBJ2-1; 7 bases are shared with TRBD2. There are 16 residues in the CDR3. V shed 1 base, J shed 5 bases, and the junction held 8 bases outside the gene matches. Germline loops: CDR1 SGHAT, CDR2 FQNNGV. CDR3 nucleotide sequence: TGTGCCAGCAGCTTAGTCGCGGGAGTGATTAACAATGAGCAGTTCTTC. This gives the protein CASSLVAGVINNEQFF.

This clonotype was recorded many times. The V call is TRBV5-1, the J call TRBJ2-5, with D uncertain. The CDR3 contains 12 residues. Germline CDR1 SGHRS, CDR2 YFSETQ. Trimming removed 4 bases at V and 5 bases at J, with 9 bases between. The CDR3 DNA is TGCGCCAGCAGCCACCTACGGGAGACCCAGTACTTC. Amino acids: CASSHLRETQYF. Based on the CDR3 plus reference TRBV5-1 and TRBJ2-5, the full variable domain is KAGVTQTPRYLIKTRGQQVTLSCSPISGHRSVSWYQQTPGQGLQFLFEYFSETQRNKGNFPGRFSGRQFSNSRSEMNVSTLELGDSALYLCASSHLRETQYFGPGTRLLVL.

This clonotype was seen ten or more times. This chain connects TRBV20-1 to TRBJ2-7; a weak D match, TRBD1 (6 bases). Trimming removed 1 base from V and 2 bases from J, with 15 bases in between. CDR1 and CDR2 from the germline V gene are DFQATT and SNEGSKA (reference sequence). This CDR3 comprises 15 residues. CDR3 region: CSARVPGRGAYEQYF. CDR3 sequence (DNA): TGCAGTGCTAGAGTTCCCGGCAGGGGCGCCTACGAGCAGTACTTC.

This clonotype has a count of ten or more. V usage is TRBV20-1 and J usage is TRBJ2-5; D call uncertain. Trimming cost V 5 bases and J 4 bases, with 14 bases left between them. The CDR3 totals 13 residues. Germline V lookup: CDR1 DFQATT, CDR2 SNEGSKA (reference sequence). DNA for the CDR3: TGCAGTGCTCCCCTCTACCTCGGAGAGACCCAGTACTTC. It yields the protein CSAPLYLGETQYF.

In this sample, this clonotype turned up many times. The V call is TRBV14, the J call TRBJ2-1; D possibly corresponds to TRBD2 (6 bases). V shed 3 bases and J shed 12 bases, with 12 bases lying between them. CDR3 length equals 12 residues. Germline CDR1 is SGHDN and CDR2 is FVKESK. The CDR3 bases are TGTGCCAGCAGCCAGGCGGGGTTCGGGCAGTTCTTC. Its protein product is CASSQAGFGQFF.

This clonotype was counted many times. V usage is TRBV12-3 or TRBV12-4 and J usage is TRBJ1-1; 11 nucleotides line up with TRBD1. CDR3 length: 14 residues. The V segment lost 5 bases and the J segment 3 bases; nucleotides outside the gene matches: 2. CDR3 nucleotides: TGTGCCAGCAGTGTGGGACAGGGGGACACTGAAGCTTTCTTT. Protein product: CASSVGQGDTEAFF.

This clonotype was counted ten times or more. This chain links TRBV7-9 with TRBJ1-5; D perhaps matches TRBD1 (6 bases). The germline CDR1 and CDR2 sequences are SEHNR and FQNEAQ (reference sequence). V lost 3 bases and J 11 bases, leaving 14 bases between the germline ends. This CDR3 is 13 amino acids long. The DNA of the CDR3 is TGTGCCAGCAGCTTCGCACCTCAGGGGTCCCAGCATTTT. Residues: CASSFAPQGSQHF.

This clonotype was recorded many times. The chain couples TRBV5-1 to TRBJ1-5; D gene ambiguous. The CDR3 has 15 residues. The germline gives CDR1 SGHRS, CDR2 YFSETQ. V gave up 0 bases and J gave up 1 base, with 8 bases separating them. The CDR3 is CASSLGSSSNQPQHF. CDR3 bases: TGCGCCAGCAGCTTGGGCAGTTCCAGCAATCAGCCCCAGCATTTT. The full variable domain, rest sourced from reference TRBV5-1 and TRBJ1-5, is KAGVTQTPRYLIKTRGQQVTLSCSPISGHRSVSWYQQTPGQGLQFLFEYFSETQRNKGNFPGRFSGRQFSNSRSEMNVSTLELGDSALYLCASSLGSSSNQPQHFGDGTRLSIL.

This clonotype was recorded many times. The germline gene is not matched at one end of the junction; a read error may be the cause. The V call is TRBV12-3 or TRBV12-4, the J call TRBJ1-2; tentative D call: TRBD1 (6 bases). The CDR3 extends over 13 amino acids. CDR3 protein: CASSLAGAGQANF. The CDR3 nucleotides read TGTGCCAGCAGTTTAGCGGGGGCCGGGCAGGCCAACTTC.

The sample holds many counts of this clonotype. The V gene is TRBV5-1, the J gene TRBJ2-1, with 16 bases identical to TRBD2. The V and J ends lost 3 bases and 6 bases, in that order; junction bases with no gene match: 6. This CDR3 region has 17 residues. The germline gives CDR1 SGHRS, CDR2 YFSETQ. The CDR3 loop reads CASSSGLAGGPGNEQFF. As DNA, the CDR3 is TGCGCCAGCAGCTCGGGACTAGCGGGAGGGCCTGGCAATGAGCAGTTCTTC.

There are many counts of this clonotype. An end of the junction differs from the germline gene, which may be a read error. The CDR3 bases are TGTGCTAGCAGCTTTGGACCTTCCTACGAGCAGTACTTC. It codes for CASSFGPSYEQYF. The J gene is TRBJ2-7, the V gene TRBV7-7; D uncertain. This CDR3 region has 13 residues. Germline values: CDR1 SSHAT, CDR2 FNYEAQ (reference sequence).

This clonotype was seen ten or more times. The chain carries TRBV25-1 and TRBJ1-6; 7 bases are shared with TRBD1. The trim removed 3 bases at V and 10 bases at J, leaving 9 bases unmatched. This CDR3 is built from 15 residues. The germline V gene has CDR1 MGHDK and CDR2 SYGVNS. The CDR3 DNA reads TGTGCCAGCAGTGAGTCGACAGGGTTGGAGTCACCCCTCCACTTT. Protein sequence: CASSESTGLESPLHF.

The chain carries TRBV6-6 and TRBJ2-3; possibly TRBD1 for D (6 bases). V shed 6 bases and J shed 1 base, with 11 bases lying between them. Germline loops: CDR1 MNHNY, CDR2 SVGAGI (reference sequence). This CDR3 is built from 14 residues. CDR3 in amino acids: CASSSRQGTDTQYF. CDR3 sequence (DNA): TGTGCCAGCAGCTCCCGACAGGGCACAGATACGCAGTATTTT.

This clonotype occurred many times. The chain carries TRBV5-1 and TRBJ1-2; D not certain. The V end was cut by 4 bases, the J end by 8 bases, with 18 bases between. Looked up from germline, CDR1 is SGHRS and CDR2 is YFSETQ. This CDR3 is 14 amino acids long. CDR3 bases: TGCGCCAGCAGCCCCCCGGGAGGACGATTCGGCTACACCTTC. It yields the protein CASSPPGGRFGYTF.

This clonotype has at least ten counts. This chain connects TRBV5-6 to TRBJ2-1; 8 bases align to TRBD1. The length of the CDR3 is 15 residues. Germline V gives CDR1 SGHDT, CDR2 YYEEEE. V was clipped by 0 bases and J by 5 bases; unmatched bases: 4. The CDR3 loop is CASSLAGGTDNEQFF. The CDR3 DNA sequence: TGTGCCAGCAGCTTGGCAGGGGGCACAGACAATGAGCAGTTCTTC. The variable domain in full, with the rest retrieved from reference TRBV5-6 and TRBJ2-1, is DAGVTQSPTHLIKTRGQQVTLRCSPKSGHDTVSWYQQALGQGPQFIFQYYEEEERQRGNFPDRFSGHQFPNYSSELNVNALLLGDSALYLCASSLAGGTDNEQFFGPGTRLTVL.

The CDR3 DNA follows: TGTGCCAGCAGCTTGGGAGGGGGCCGAGGCTCTGGGGCCAACGTCCTGACTTTC. Its translation: CASSLGGGRGSGANVLTF. The chain has TRBV5-8 and TRBJ2-6; 7 bases line up with TRBD1. Germline values: CDR1 SGHTS, CDR2 YDEGEE. The CDR3 is made up of 18 amino acids. Trimming at V came to 0 bases and at J to 0 bases, leaving 6 bases not matched to a gene.

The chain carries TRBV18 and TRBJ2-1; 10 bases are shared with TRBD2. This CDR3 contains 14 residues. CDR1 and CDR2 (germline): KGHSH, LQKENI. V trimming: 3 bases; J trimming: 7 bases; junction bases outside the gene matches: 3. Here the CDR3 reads CASSPTSGSNEQFF. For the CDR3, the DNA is TGTGCCAGCTCACCGACTAGCGGGTCGAATGAGCAGTTCTTC.

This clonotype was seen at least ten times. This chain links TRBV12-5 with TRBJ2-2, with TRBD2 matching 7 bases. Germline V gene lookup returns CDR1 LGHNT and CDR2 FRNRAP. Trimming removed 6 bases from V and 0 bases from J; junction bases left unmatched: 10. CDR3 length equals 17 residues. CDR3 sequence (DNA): TGTGCTAGTGGCCTTACCCCCGGGACTACGAACACCGGGGAGCTGTTTTTT. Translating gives CASGLTPGTTNTGELFF.